These 20 T cell receptor beta chains came from one sample sequenced in a study of blood T cells in healthy people across ages. Through a sample-barcoded 5' primer and a J-beta primer mix, a second PCR was run for about 6 to 12 cycles. Each CDR3 protein is one row after TCRdb ran MiXCR on the 5' RACE reads. The sample shows a few hundred thousand distinct CDR3 sequences, roughly a quarter of them seen only once. Sample: blood. The receptors originated from a woman between 65 and 79 years old in good health.

This clonotype appeared a few times. V gene TRBV29-1 combines with J gene TRBJ1-2; D is uncertain. The CDR3 loop spans 13 amino acids. The germline V and J ends were trimmed by 3 bases and 0 bases, with 8 bases remaining between them. Germline V gives CDR1 SQVTM, CDR2 ANQGSEA. The CDR3 is CSVEGQTNYGYTF. The CDR3, as DNA: TGCAGCGTTGAGGGCCAGACTAACTATGGCTACACCTTC.

The genes are TRBV7-2 and TRBJ2-6, with 7 bases that match TRBD1. This CDR3 has 16 residues. CDR1 is SGHTA and CDR2 is FQGNSA in the germline V gene. V lost 5 bases and J lost 0; bases outside the gene matches: 4. CDR3 nucleotide sequence: TGTGCCAGCAGCCGAAGACAGGGCTCTGGGGCCAACGTCCTGACTTTC. The encoded protein is CASSRRQGSGANVLTF.

The chain employs TRBV2 and TRBJ2-1; D is possibly TRBD2 (6 bases). This CDR3 spans 15 amino acids. Looked up from germline, CDR1 is SNHLY and CDR2 is FYNNEI. The V end was cut by 4 bases, the J end by 2 bases, with 12 bases between. The CDR3 reads CASSAPPGAYNEQFF. The CDR3 coding sequence is TGTGCCAGCAGTGCTCCACCGGGGGCCTACAATGAGCAGTTCTTC.

The chain combines TRBV11-3 with TRBJ2-1, with 8 nucleotides matching TRBD2. V shed 5 bases and J 7 bases; nucleotides not matched to a gene: 7. The CDR3 consists of 14 residues. Germline assignment: CDR1 SGHNT and CDR2 YENEEA. This chain's CDR3 is CASSVRSGGNEQFF. The CDR3 bases are TGTGCCAGCAGCGTTAGAAGCGGGGGTAATGAGCAGTTCTTC.

This clonotype was seen only a few times. J is TRBJ2-3 and V is TRBV4-3, with 9 bases that match TRBD2. This CDR3 contains 15 residues. Germline V gene lookup returns CDR1 LGHNA and CDR2 YSLEER. V was pared by 0 bases and J by 6 bases, with 4 bases of the junction left unmatched. CDR3 region: CASSQDAGGRDTQYF. The CDR3 coding sequence is TGCGCCAGCAGCCAAGATGCGGGGGGGCGCGATACGCAGTATTTT.

In this sample, this clonotype turned up once. The chain employs TRBV6-5 and TRBJ2-5, with D tentatively TRBD2 (5 bases). The CDR3 covers 14 residues. V gave up 8 bases and J gave up 2 bases, with 15 bases separating them. CDR1 is MNHEY, CDR2 SVGAGI, per germline. In DNA form, the CDR3 reads TGTGCCAGCCGAACCGAGACGGGGCAAGAGACCCAGTACTTC. The encoded protein is CASRTETGQETQYF.

The V call is TRBV2, the J call TRBJ1-2; TRBD1 aligns across 7 bases. CDR1 and CDR2 (germline): SNHLY, FYNNEI. This CDR3 comprises 12 residues. The trim removed 7 bases at V and 8 bases at J, leaving 7 bases unmatched. The CDR3 DNA sequence: TGTGCCAGCACCCGACAGGGTAACGGCTACACCTTC. Its translation: CASTRQGNGYTF.

This clonotype was picked up a small number of times. The gene calls are TRBV4-2 and TRBJ2-3, with 9 positions matching TRBD2. Germline CDR1 LGHNA, CDR2 YNFKEQ. The CDR3 runs to 16 residues. Germline trimming cut 4 bases from V and 0 bases from J; bases unmatched to any gene: 5. The CDR3 here is CASSPRTSESTDTQYF. The DNA of the CDR3 is TGTGCCAGCAGCCCCCGGACTAGCGAGAGCACAGATACGCAGTATTTT.

The chain employs TRBV11-3 and TRBJ2-5; D is unclear. The length of the CDR3 is 13 residues. Germline values: CDR1 SGHNT, CDR2 YENEEA. V lost 6 bases and J lost 5, with 13 bases in between. The CDR3: CASRPELEETQYF. The DNA for the CDR3 is TGTGCCAGCAGACCCGAGCTGGAGGAGACCCAGTACTTC.

There are a few counts of this clonotype. The V call is TRBV2, the J call TRBJ1-4; no firm D call. This CDR3 is 15 amino acids long. The germline V and J ends were trimmed by 4 bases and 2 bases, with 11 bases remaining between them. In germline, CDR1 is SNHLY, CDR2 FYNNEI. The CDR3: CASSVEGSTNEKLFF. In nucleotides, the CDR3 is TGTGCCAGCAGTGTCGAGGGTTCCACTAATGAAAAACTGTTTTTT.

The chain recombines TRBV5-1 with TRBJ2-7, with TRBD1 matching over 7 bases. Germline V gives CDR1 SGHRS, CDR2 YFSETQ. The CDR3 runs 12 residues. The V segment lost 7 bases and the J segment 5 bases; nucleotides outside the gene matches: 6. The CDR3 DNA reads as TGCGCCAGCCAAGCAGGGGGTCACGAGCAGTACTTC. Its translation is CASQAGGHEQYF.

A few counts support this clonotype. The CDR3 coding sequence is TGTGCCAGCAAGGCTAGCAATCAGCCCCAGCATTTT. Amino acids: CASKASNQPQHF. The chain combines TRBV6-2 or TRBV6-3 with TRBJ1-5; D is ambiguous. Germline lookup yields CDR1 MNHEY and CDR2 SVGEGT. The CDR3 is 12 residues long. V was trimmed by 7 bases and J by 0 bases, leaving 4 bases between them.

This clonotype was counted a few times. The rearrangement uses TRBV12-3 or TRBV12-4 and TRBJ2-1, with D hard to call. Trimming stripped 1 base from V and 7 bases from J, with 8 bases between. The CDR3 sequence is 13 residues long. CDR3 loop: CASSLVSTNEQFF. CDR3 nucleotides: TGTGCCAGCAGTTTAGTTAGTACGAATGAGCAGTTCTTC.

V usage is TRBV21-1 and J usage is TRBJ2-1; the table's TRBD2 call for D was not verified on the DNA. TRBV21-1 is described as a pseudogene. This CDR3 has 15 residues. The CDR3 region is CASSNRGGSYNEQFF. The CDR3, as DNA: TGTGCCAGCAGCAATCGGGGGGGTTCCTACAATGAGCAGTTCTTC.

The J gene is TRBJ1-5, the V gene TRBV6-2 or TRBV6-3, with unresolved D. The CDR3 consists of 12 residues. Trimming removed 3 bases from V and 6 bases from J, with 6 bases in between. Germline loops: CDR1 MNHEY, CDR2 SVGEGT. The CDR3 here is CASSYAGQPQHF. The CDR3 region has the DNA TGTGCCAGCAGTTATGCGGGTCAGCCCCAGCATTTT.

Concerning this clonotype: A much bigger clone sits one base away, suggesting this may be a read error. This chain joins TRBV12-3 or TRBV12-4 and TRBJ2-6; the D gene is possibly TRBD1 (5 bases). The CDR3 is 17 amino acids. The CDR3 loop reads CACSLFWGNSGANVLTF. In nucleotides, the CDR3 is TGTGCCTGCAGTTTATTCTGGGGCAACTCTGGGGCCAACGTCCTGACTTTC.

The rearrangement links TRBV10-3 to TRBJ2-3; no clear D. The CDR3 has 12 amino acids. The V gene lost 11 bases and the J gene lost 4 bases, with 13 bases spanning the gap. The germline V gene encodes CDR1 ENHRY and CDR2 SYGVKD. CDR3 sequence: CASLGESDTQYF. In DNA, the CDR3 is TGTGCCTCCCTCGGAGAGTCAGATACGCAGTATTTT.

This clonotype was counted only a few times. V gene TRBV5-1 combines with J gene TRBJ2-5, with D hard to call. Germline V CDR1 and CDR2: SGHRS, YFSETQ. The CDR3 runs 14 residues. Trimming pared 0 bases from V and 4 bases from J, leaving 10 bases between. In nucleotides, the CDR3 is TGCGCCAGCAGCTTGGGGGTCGATGGAGAGACCCAGTACTTC. Its protein product is CASSLGVDGETQYF.

This chain joins TRBV2 and TRBJ1-6; D ambiguous. This CDR3 region has 15 residues. V gave up 1 base and J gave up 6 bases, with 10 bases separating them. From germline, CDR1 is SNHLY and CDR2 FYNNEI. This chain's CDR3 is CASSEDRMGNSPLHF. CDR3 nucleotide sequence: TGTGCCAGCAGTGAAGACCGGATGGGTAATTCACCCCTCCACTTT.

The rearrangement uses TRBV5-1 and TRBJ2-2, with 8 bases aligning to TRBD2. The J segment lost 4 bases and the V segment lost 0 bases, leaving 8 bases of the junction unmatched. Germline V gene lookup returns CDR1 SGHRS and CDR2 YFSETQ. The CDR3 is made up of 17 amino acids. The CDR3 DNA reads TGCGCCAGCAGCTTGGCACTACAACGGGGGGGCACCGGGGAGCTGTTTTTT. It is translated as CASSLALQRGGTGELFF.